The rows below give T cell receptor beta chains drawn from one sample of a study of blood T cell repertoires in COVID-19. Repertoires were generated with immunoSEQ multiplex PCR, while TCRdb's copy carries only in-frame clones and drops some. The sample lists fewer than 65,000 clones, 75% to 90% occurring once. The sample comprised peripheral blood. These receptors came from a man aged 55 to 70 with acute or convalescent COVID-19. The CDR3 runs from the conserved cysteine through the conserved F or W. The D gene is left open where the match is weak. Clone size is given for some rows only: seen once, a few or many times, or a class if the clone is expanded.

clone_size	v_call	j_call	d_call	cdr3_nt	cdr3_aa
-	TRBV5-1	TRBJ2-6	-	TGCGCCAGCAGCCCCGGACTCTCTGGGGCCAACGTCCTGACTTTC	CASSPGLSGANVLTF
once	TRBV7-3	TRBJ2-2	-	TGTGCCAGCAGCTTCCGGGAGGGGGAGCTGTTTTTT	CASSFREGELFF
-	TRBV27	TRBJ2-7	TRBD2	TGTGCCAGCAGTCTCGGACTAGCGGGAGCCTACGAGCAGTACTTC	CASSLGLAGAYEQYF
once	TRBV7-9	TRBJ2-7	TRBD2	TGTGCCAGCAGCTTAGACCCCGGGGGGGGCTCCTACGAGCAGTACTTC	CASSLDPGGGSYEQYF
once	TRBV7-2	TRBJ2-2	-	TGTGCCAGCAGCTTGAGCGGCGCGAACACCGGGGAGCTGTTTTTT	CASSLSGANTGELFF
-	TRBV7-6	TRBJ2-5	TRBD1	TGTGCCAGCAGCCGTCTAACAGGGGTCTCGGAGACCCAGTACTTC	CASSRLTGVSETQYF
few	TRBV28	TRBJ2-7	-	TGTGCCAGCAGTTTAGGGGAGCGGGCCTACGAGCAGTACTTC	CASSLGERAYEQYF
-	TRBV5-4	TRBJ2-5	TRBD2	TGTGCCAGCAGCAAGTCCCCGGGACTAGCGGGGTACCAAGAGACCCAGTACTTC	CASSKSPGLAGYQETQYF
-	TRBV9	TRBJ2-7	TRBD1	TGTGCCAGCAGCAGGACAGGGGTCGAGCAGTACTTC	CASSRTGVEQYF
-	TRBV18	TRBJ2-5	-	TGTGCCAGCTCACCAGCGGCAGGGGAAGAGACCCAGTACTTC	CASSPAAGEETQYF
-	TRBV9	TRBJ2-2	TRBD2	TGTGCCAGCAGCCCCCTTGTGGGGGAGGGCTCTTTCGGGGAGCTGTTTTTT	CASSPLVGEGSFGELFF
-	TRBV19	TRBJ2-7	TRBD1	TGTGCCAGTAGTATCGAAAAAAATTCTCCGGGACAGGGTTACGAGCAGTACTTC	CASSIEKNSPGQGYEQYF
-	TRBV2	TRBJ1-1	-	TGTGCCAGCAGGAAACAGGGGAACACTGAAGCTTTCTTT	CASRKQGNTEAFF
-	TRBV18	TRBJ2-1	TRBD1	TGTGCCAGCTCACAACAGGGGGCGAGTGTCAATGAGCAGTTCTTC	CASSQQGASVNEQFF
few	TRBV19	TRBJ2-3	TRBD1	TGTGCCAGTAGTAGACAGGGTTATTCCACAGATACGCAGTATTTT	CASSRQGYSTDTQYF
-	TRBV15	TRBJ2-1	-	TGTGCCACCAGCCCCCTCGTCACATACAATGAGCAGTTCTTC	CATSPLVTYNEQFF
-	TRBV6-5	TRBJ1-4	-	TGTGCCAGCAGTTACTCGGGGACACCTCGACTGTTTTTT	CASSYSGTPRLFF
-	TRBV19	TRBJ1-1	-	TGTGCCAGTAGTCCCCGTTTAGTTTTGAAGACTTTCTTT	CASSPRLVLKTFF
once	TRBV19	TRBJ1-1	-	TGTGCCAGTAGTATTGGGGCAGGGGTGAACACTGAAGCTTTCTTT	CASSIGAGVNTEAFF
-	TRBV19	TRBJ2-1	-	TGTGCCAGTACTACGGGTGGTGAGCAGTTCTTC	CASTTGGEQFF
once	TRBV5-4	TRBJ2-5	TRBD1	TGTGCCAGCAGCGATACAGGGGGAGAGACCCAGTACTTC	CASSDTGGETQYF
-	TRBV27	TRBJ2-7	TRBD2	TGTGCCAGCAGTTTAGGCGGGAGCCTTTCCTACGAGCAGTACTTC	CASSLGGSLSYEQYF
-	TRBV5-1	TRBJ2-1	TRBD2	TGCGCCAGCAGCTGGGCCGGGACTAGCGGGAACAATGAGCAGTTCTTC	CASSWAGTSGNNEQFF
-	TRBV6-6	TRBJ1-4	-	TGTGCCAGCAGTTCGGACATCCGGTGGGAAAAACTGTTTTTT	CASSSDIRWEKLFF
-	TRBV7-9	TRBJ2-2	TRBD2	TGTGCCAGCAGCTCCCGGGACTACCTCACCGGGGAGCTGTTTTTT	CASSSRDYLTGELFF
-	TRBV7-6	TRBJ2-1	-	TGTGCCAGCAGCTTTCTCAGGGGCGTATACAATGAGCAGTTCTTC	CASSFLRGVYNEQFF
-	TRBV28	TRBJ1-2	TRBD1	TGTGCCAGCAGCCTACAGACAGGGTACCCTTTATTC	CASSLQTGYPLF
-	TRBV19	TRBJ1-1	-	TGTGCCAGTAGTAATTTGCCCCGGGGGGAGATTGAAGCTTTCTTT	CASSNLPRGEIEAFF
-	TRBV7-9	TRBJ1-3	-	TGTGCCAGCAGCTCACAGGGTACAGGGATCTCTGGAAACACCATATATTTT	CASSSQGTGISGNTIYF
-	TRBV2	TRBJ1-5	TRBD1	TGTGCCAGCAGTGAAGCGGCAGGGGGCGCAGGTCAGCCCCAGCATTTT	CASSEAAGGAGQPQHF
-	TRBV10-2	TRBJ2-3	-	TGCGCCAGCGGCCACGGGGGGCGGTTTAGCACAGATACGCAGTATTTT	CASGHGGRFSTDTQYF
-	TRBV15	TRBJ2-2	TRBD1	TGTGCCACCAGCAGAGATCTAGGCCGGACAGGGCGGGGCGGGGAGCTGTTTTTT	CATSRDLGRTGRGGELFF
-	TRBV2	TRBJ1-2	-	TGTGCCAGCAGTGGTGACCTAGGATACTATGGCTACACCTTC	CASSGDLGYYGYTF
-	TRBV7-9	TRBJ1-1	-	TGTGCCAGCAGCCAACCAGGGTGGTCGACTGAAGCTTTCTTT	CASSQPGWSTEAFF
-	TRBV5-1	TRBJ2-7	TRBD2	TGCGCCAGCAGCTTGCCTAGCGGGAGTTCCGAGCAGTACTTC	CASSLPSGSSEQYF
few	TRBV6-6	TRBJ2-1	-	TGTGCCGCTTGGGACACGTATACTGAGCAGTTCTTC	CAAWDTYTEQFF
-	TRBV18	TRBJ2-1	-	TGTGCCAGCTCACCGACCGGACTTTACAATGAGCAGTTCTTC	CASSPTGLYNEQFF
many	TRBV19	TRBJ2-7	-	TGTGCCAGTAGTATAGTAGGAGGGACCTACGAGCAGTACTTC	CASSIVGGTYEQYF
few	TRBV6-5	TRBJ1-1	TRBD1	TGTGCCAGCCGATTCGACAGGGGAGGGACTGAAGCTTTCTTT	CASRFDRGGTEAFF
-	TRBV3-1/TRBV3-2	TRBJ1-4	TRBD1	TGTGCCAGCAGCCGTACCGGGACAGGGGCTGAAAAACTGTTTTTT	CASSRTGTGAEKLFF
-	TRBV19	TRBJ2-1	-	TGTGCCAGTACCCAACAGGGCCAAAGGAATGAGCAGTTCTTC	CASTQQGQRNEQFF
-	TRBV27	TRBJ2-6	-	TGTGCCAGCAGGAGCTCGTTAGGGGCGCTTCCTGGGGCCAACGTCCTGACTTTC	CASRSSLGALPGANVLTF
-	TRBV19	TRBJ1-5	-	TGTGCCAGTAGCAGTGCCTCAGGGGTGTGGTCCCAGCATTTT	CASSSASGVWSQHF
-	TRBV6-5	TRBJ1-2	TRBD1	TGTGCCAGCAGGGGATGGACAGGGCGAGCGGATGGCTACACCTTC	CASRGWTGRADGYTF
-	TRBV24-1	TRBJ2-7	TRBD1	TGTGCCACCAGCCCCGGGACAGGGGGTTACGAGCAGTACTTC	CATSPGTGGYEQYF
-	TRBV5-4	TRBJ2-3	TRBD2	TGTGCCAGCAGTTCTAAGACTAGCGCAGATACGCAGTATTTT	CASSSKTSADTQYF
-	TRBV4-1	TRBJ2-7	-	TGCGCCAGCAGCCAAAGAGCGGGCTACTACGAGCAGTACTTC	CASSQRAGYYEQYF
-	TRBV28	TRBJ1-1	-	TGTGCCAGCAGTTCAACAGGACAGAGGACTGAAGCTTTCTTT	CASSSTGQRTEAFF
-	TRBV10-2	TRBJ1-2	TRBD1	TGCGCCAGCAAAGCGGGGACAGGGATTAACTATGGCTACACCTTC	CASKAGTGINYGYTF